Following are 9 T cell receptor beta chains from one sample sequenced in a study of T-cell reconstitution after alpha-beta-depleted transplantation in children. Unique molecular identifiers were incorporated when the TCRbeta library was constructed. TCRdb reanalysed the PCR reads using MiXCR and keeps one entry per CDR3 protein. Here the sample spans 450,000 to 700,000 distinct CDR3 sequences, over 20% being singletons. Here the sequenced sample was PBMCs, taken before TCRalphabeta/CD19-depleted stem cell transplant. All receptors come from a boy less than two years old with Wiskott-Aldrich syndrome, due to receive a stem cell transplant.

This clonotype was counted only a few times. J is TRBJ2-7 and V is TRBV29-1; D is ambiguous. The V gene lost 7 bases and the J gene lost 0 bases, with 16 bases spanning the gap. CDR3 length equals 14 residues. Germline V lookup: CDR1 SQVTM, CDR2 ANQGSEA. In DNA, the CDR3 is TGCAGCGACGATACCAGGCCGAGCTCCTACGAGCAGTACTTC. The encoded protein is CSDDTRPSSYEQYF.

This chain links TRBV12-3 or TRBV12-4 with TRBJ2-7; TRBD2 matches at 8 bases. The CDR3 length is 20 residues. V lost 6 bases and J lost 5; bases outside the gene matches: 27. The CDR3 is CASSEQGLRSGRARRNEQYF. In nucleotides, the CDR3 is TGTGCCAGCAGCGAGCAGGGGTTAAGGTCCGGGAGGGCCAGGCGGAACGAGCAGTACTTC.

This clonotype was found a few times. This chain uses TRBV27 with TRBJ2-3; no reliable D call. V lost 3 bases to trimming and J lost 4 bases, with 8 bases between them. In germline, CDR1 is MNHEY, CDR2 SMNVEV (reference sequence). This CDR3 has 13 residues. This CDR3 reads CASSFNAADTQYF. CDR3 DNA sequence: TGTGCCAGCAGTTTTAACGCGGCAGATACGCAGTATTTT.

The CDR3: CASSPQGPNEQFF. CDR3 nucleotide sequence: TGCGCCAGCAGCCCCCAAGGACCCAATGAGCAGTTCTTC. This chain connects TRBV5-1 to TRBJ2-1, with unresolved D. Trimming stripped 4 bases from V and 6 bases from J, with 11 bases between. Germline loops: CDR1 SGHRS, CDR2 YFSETQ. This CDR3 has 13 amino acids.

The V gene is TRBV5-1, the J gene TRBJ2-1; 9 bases match TRBD1. The CDR3 has 20 amino acids. CDR1 is SGHRS, CDR2 YFSETQ, per germline. Trimming took 4 bases from V and 4 from J; bases not matched to a gene: 21. CDR3 sequence (DNA): TGCGCCAGCAGCCTGACAACGGGACAGGGAACGTTTAGGGTTTACAATGAGCAGTTCTTC. It encodes CASSLTTGQGTFRVYNEQFF.

This clonotype was seen only a few times. This sequence joins TRBV2 and TRBJ2-7, with D perhaps TRBD1 or TRBD2 (6 bases each). CDR1 is SNHLY, CDR2 FYNNEI, per germline. The CDR3 is made up of 12 amino acids. Trimming took 0 bases from V and 12 from J, leaving 12 bases between them. The CDR3 region is CASSEAPGGGYF. In DNA, the CDR3 is TGTGCCAGCAGTGAAGCCCCCGGGGGCGGGTACTTC.

This clonotype came up a few times. This sequence joins TRBV15 and TRBJ2-7; D ambiguous. The germline V gene has CDR1 LNHNV and CDR2 YYDKDF (reference sequence). The CDR3 spans 15 residues. The V end lost 2 bases, the J end lost 0 bases, and 11 bases lay between the germline ends. The CDR3 DNA reads TGTGCCACCAGCAGATCCCGTGCGCCCTCCTACGAGCAGTACTTC. This encodes CATSRSRAPSYEQYF.

This clonotype was seen a handful of times. The chain uses TRBV10-3 and TRBJ1-5; TRBD1 aligns across 7 bases. The J segment lost 4 bases and the V segment lost 7 bases, leaving 4 bases of the junction unmatched. Per the germline V gene, CDR1 is ENHRY and CDR2 is SYGVKD. CDR3 length: 13 residues. CDR3 bases: TGTGCCATCACGACAGGGCCAAATCAGCCCCAGCATTTT. It specifies CAITTGPNQPQHF.

The gene calls are TRBV5-1 and TRBJ2-3; TRBD2 is a possible D gene (5 bases). Germline V gene lookup returns CDR1 SGHRS and CDR2 YFSETQ. V lost 8 bases and J lost 0, with 25 bases in between. This CDR3 is built from 18 residues. The DNA for the CDR3 is TGCGCCAGTAATAACGGTTACGGGGTGTTAAGGAGCACAGATACGCAGTATTTT. This sequence encodes CASNNGYGVLRSTDTQYF.